The rows below give T cell receptor beta chains drawn from one sample of a study of T cells in Graves' hyperthyroidism and ophthalmopathy. Using its own MiXCR run on the multiplex PCR reads, TCRdb lists one record per CDR3 protein. The data contain around 610,000 distinct CDR3 sequences, roughly 14% of them singletons. Sequenced input: blood. The receptors were gathered from a woman aged 40 to 50 with Graves' ophthalmopathy. The CDR3 runs from the conserved cysteine through the conserved F or W. Fields, in order: D gene, V gene, clone size, J gene, CDR3 DNA, CDR3 protein. The D gene is left open where the match is weak. Size is stated for part of the rows, as once, few or many counts, or as a class when the clone is expanded.

>.|TRBV10-3|many|TRBJ2-7
TGTGCCAGCGGAACAGGGATCACCTACGAGCAGTACTTC
CASGTGITYEQYF
>TRBD1|TRBV2|.|TRBJ1-5
TGTGCCAGCAGGACAGGGTTAAACAATCAGCCCCAGCATTTT
CASRTGLNNQPQHF
>.|TRBV7-8|many|TRBJ2-5
TGTGCCAGCAGCCTGGGCGCCCGGCAAGGGACCCAGTACTTC
CASSLGARQGTQYF
>TRBD1|TRBV15|many|TRBJ2-7
TGTGCCACCAGCAGAGAGAAGGACAGGGGGCGCGAGCAGTACTTC
CATSREKDRGREQYF
>.|TRBV5-6|many|TRBJ2-5
TGTGCCAGCAGCTTGTTCGGGCCCCAAGAGACCCAGTACTTC
CASSLFGPQETQYF
>.|TRBV11-2|once|TRBJ1-1
TGTGCCAGCAGCGCCTTGGTTATGAACACTGAAGCTTTCTTT
CASSALVMNTEAFF
>.|TRBV28|many|TRBJ2-4
TGTGCCAGCAGTTCAAATATCCCCCGGACCGGGCCAATGACCAAAAACATTCAGTACTTC
CASSSNIPRTGPMTKNIQYF
>.|TRBV24-1|.|TRBJ2-5
TGTGCCACCAGTGATTTGTCACAGAACCAAGAGACCCAGTACTTC
CATSDLSQNQETQYF
>.|TRBV27|many|TRBJ1-5
TGTGCCAGCTGCCCCCGGGACGGCTTAAATCAGCCCCAGCATTTT
CASCPRDGLNQPQHF
>TRBD1|TRBV20-1|.|TRBJ1-2
TGCAGTGCTAGATCCCGGGACAGGGGCATCTATGGCTACACCTTC
CSARSRDRGIYGYTF
>.|TRBV6-5|few|TRBJ1-2
TGTGGCAGCAGTTCCCGGGGCCTTCCCAACCATGGCTACACCTTC
CGSSSRGLPNHGYTF
>.|TRBV11-1|.|TRBJ2-7
TGTGCCAGCAGCCCAACCGACAGGAACTACGAGCAGTACTTC
CASSPTDRNYEQYF
>.|TRBV2|.|TRBJ2-2
TGTGCCAGCACCCCATACACGGGGGAGCTGTTTTTT
CASTPYTGELFF
>.|TRBV7-8|many|TRBJ1-1
TGTGCCAGCAGAAGGGAGTCACCGTCGAACACTGAAGCTTTCTTT
CASRRESPSNTEAFF
>.|TRBV9|many|TRBJ2-2
TGTGCCAGCAGCCCCCACCCCTTAAAGACCGGGGAGCTGTTTTTT
CASSPHPLKTGELFF
>TRBD1|TRBV28|many|TRBJ2-2
TGTGCCATTAGACAGGGGAATAAGGGGGAGCTGTTTTTT
CAIRQGNKGELFF
>TRBD1|TRBV7-2|many|TRBJ1-5
TGTGCCAGCAGTACGGACAGGGGAAATCAGCCCCAGCATTTT
CASSTDRGNQPQHF
>.|TRBV4-1|many|TRBJ1-1
TGCGCCAGCAGCCAGGCAGTAGGCCGAGGGGGGACTGAAGCTTTCTTT
CASSQAVGRGGTEAFF
>.|TRBV29-1|.|TRBJ2-3
TGCAGCGTTGAAGATCTTGGGACGGATACGCAGTATTTT
CSVEDLGTDTQYF
>TRBD2|TRBV12-3/TRBV12-4|many|TRBJ2-1
TGTGCCAGCAGTTTAGTCGGACTAGCGGGAGGAAATGAGCAGTTCTTC
CASSLVGLAGGNEQFF
>.|TRBV6-2/TRBV6-3|few|TRBJ2-7
TGTGCCAGCAGTTACCCCTACCCCCCTGACGAGCAGTACTTC
CASSYPYPPDEQYF
>TRBD1|TRBV6-1|many|TRBJ1-1
TGTGCCAGCAACAAGGGACAGCCCAACACTGAAGCTTTCTTT
CASNKGQPNTEAFF
>.|TRBV12-3/TRBV12-4|.|TRBJ2-7
TGTGCCAGCACCGGGACGCTATACTACGAGCAGTACTTC
CASTGTLYYEQYF
>.|TRBV6-5|many|TRBJ1-2
TGTGCCAGCAGTTATCAGGGGTGGGACTATGGCTACACCTTC
CASSYQGWDYGYTF
>TRBD2|TRBV6-2/TRBV6-3|.|TRBJ2-7
TGTGCCAGCAGTTCGCTTCGATTTAGCGGGAGACTTACTGGCGAGCAGTACTTC
CASSSLRFSGRLTGEQYF
>.|TRBV3-1|.|TRBJ2-7
TGTGCCAGCAGCCAACAGGGAACCTGCGAGCAGTACTTC
CASSQQGTCEQYF
>TRBD1|TRBV11-2|.|TRBJ1-2
TGTGCCAGCAGCCGTCCGGGGACAGGGCTAAGTCCACCTCACACCTTC
CASSRPGTGLSPPHTF